This T cell receptor beta chain was sequenced in a study of blood T cell repertoires in COVID-19. Study information: Nucleic acid was either cDNA or gDNA, and it came from T cells, B-cell-depleted T cells, or PBMCs.

Germline lookup yields CDR1 SGDLS and CDR2 YYNGEE. The CDR3 spans 14 residues. Trimming stripped 3 bases from V and 0 bases from J, with 9 bases between. This clone has a handful of counts. The data were produced by immunoSEQ multiplex PCR, yet TCRdb's version contains in-frame clones alone and is incomplete. The sample has about 100,000 clones, 80% to 90% seen once. The sample taken for sequencing was peripheral blood. V is TRBV9 and J is TRBJ1-2, with D unclear. This TCR was sampled from a human donor in a cohort sampled during active COVID-19. For the CDR3, the DNA is TGTGCCAGCAGCGCAAGAGGCTCTAACTATGGCTACACCTTC. Translating gives CASSARGSNYGYTF.